Included here is one T cell receptor (beta chain) sequence, with context. In this sample, this clonotype turned up once. The antigen this receptor binds is unknown. No clone much larger than this one lies a single base away; base qualities are absent. A solitary read yields weak support. RNA was extracted using the RNeasy kit, and roughly 0.45 to 1 microgram was reverse transcribed with random hexamers. The immunoSEQ multiplex PCR assay, covering 54 Vbeta and 13 Jbeta segments, was used to amplify TCR beta CDR3 regions. To correct PCR amplification bias, a synthetic template baseline was used for both primer optimization and computational correction. The study's own analysis went as follows. Only productive sequences were kept, with reads annotated to V, D and J genes according to IMGT and analyzed in immunoSEQ Analyzer. To calculate clonality, Shannon entropy was normalized by log2 of the number of productive unique sequences and then subtracted from one. For each patient and control, public and private clones were evaluated within the 100 most prevalent clones. Clones were defined as Susac-specific if absent from the healthy and MS cohorts, from roughly 1,100 published viral clones and from other ImmuneACCESS disease sequences. The public reads were reprocessed in TCRdb via fastp at Q25 and MiXCR, keeping in-frame beta chains. Each entry is one CDR3 protein sequence, shown with its most common DNA and genes. TCRdb, not the original authors, processed these V and J calls. Counted in this sample were about 80,000 distinct CDR3 sequences; 93% of them appeared once. The ten most abundant clones make up about 0.52% of the sample.

High-throughput TCR beta sequencing profiled peripheral blood CD8+ and CD4+ T cells from healthy donors, Susac syndrome patients and multiple sclerosis patients. The Susac syndrome patients fulfilled recently defined diagnostic criteria for either definite or probable disease. CD8+ TEMRA cells were enriched by FACS, while bulk CD8+ and CD4+ T cells were purified by magnetic negative isolation. Blood was collected in EDTA tubes and processed within 24 hours, with PBMCs isolated through density gradient centrifugation. PBMCs destined for TCR sequencing were cryopreserved in liquid nitrogen and later thawed in a 37 °C water bath. The sorted or isolated CD4+, CD8+ and CD8+ TEMRA cells had a purity of 90% or higher. These data are taken from a study of CD8 T cells in Susac syndrome (dated by TCRdb to the late 2010s). The study in broad terms: Of the Susac syndrome patients who were sequenced, over five had clinically active disease and fewer than ten were in clinical remission. At blood withdrawal, Susac syndrome patients were therapy-naive, treated with corticosteroids (with IVIg additionally given to some), or treated with IVIg alone. Whether CD8+ T cell activation and differentiation in Susac syndrome was antigen driven was tested using repertoire sequencing.

Broader findings and caveats from the paper: The TCR sequencing and HLA analysis was acknowledged to have included a relatively small number of individuals. In patients with Susac syndrome, the CD4+ T cell repertoire showed no detectable clonal expansion.

Sequences were obtained from CD4+ T cells from PBMCs. The receptor's source is a human donor with Susac syndrome.

The CDR3 protein: CASSEQSTDTQYF. The DNA sequence follows: TGTGCCAGCAGCGAACAAAGCACAGATACGCAGTATTTT. The chain uses TRBV6-5 and TRBJ2-3, with the D gene not confidently named. From the germline V gene, CDR1 is MNHEY and CDR2 is SVGAGI. A distance of 7 bases separates the germline ends of V and J, which lose 6 bases and 0 bases respectively. Its CDR3 holds 13 amino acids, cysteine through phenylalanine. The CDR3 DNA has 39 bases and is translated from base 1.